This T cell receptor beta chain was captured by sequencing in a study of cytomegalovirus exposure and HLA in healthy donors. Clones were read by immunoSEQ multiplex PCR, and TCRdb kept only the in-frame ones, dropping some. The sample has about 66,000 clones; around 97% are singletons. On this clone: Its target is not known.

Study-level results: The investigators catalogued 150 or so TCR beta chains as cytomegalovirus-associated. A later analysis found first-cohort TCR clusters tended to co-occur in the 130 or so validation repertoires. Rare TCR sequences predominated, though certain public TCRs were found in many donors.

The sequence was collected from a woman in her late teens or twenties in good health and CMV-seropositive. Sequenced sample: PBMCs.

The CDR3, as DNA: TGTGCCAGCAGCTTAACCTTTCCGGGAGGGGGCGCATCCTACGAGCAGTACTTC. Translated, it gives CASSLTFPGGGASYEQYF. The chain joins TRBV11-2 to TRBJ2-7; tentative D call: TRBD2 (8 bases). The CDR3 covers 18 residues. Looked up from germline, CDR1 is SGHAT and CDR2 is FQNNGV. Deletions cut 2 bases from V and 1 base from J, with 21 bases between.